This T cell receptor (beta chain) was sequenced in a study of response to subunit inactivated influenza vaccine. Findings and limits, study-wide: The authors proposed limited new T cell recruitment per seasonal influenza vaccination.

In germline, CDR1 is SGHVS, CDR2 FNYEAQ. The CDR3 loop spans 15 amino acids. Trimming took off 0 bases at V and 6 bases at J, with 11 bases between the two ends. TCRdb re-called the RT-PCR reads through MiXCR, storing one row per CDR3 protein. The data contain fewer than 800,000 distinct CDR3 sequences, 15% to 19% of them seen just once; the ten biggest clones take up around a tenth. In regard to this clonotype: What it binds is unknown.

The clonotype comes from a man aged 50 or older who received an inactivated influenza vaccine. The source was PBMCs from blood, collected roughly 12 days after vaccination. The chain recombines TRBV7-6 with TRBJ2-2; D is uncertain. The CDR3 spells CASSLALNSPGELFF. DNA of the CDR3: TGTGCCAGCAGCTTAGCTCTGAACTCACCCGGGGAGCTGTTTTTT. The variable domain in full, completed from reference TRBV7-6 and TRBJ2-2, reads GAGVSQSPRYKVTKRGQDVALRCDPISGHVSLYWYRQALGQGPEFLTYFNYEAQQDKSGLPNDRFSAERPEGSISTLTIQRTEQRDSAMYRCASSLALNSPGELFFGEGSRLTVL.